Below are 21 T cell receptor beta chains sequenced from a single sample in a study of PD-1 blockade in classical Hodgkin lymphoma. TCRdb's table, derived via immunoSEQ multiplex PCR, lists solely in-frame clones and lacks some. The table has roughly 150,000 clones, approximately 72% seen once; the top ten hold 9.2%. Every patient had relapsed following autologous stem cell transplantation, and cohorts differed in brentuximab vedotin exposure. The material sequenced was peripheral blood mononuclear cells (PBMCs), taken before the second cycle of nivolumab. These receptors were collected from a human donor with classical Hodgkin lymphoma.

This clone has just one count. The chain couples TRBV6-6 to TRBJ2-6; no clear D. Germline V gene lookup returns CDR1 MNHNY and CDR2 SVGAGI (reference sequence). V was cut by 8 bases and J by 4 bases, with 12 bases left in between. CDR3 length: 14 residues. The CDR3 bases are TGTGCCAGCCTCGAGGCAACCGGGGCCAACGTCCTGACTTTC. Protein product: CASLEATGANVLTF.

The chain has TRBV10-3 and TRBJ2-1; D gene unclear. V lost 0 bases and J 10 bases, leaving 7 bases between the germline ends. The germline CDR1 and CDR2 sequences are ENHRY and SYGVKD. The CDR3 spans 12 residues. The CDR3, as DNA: TGTGCCATCAGTGAGTCAGCCCGGGAGCAGTTCTTC. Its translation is CAISESAREQFF.

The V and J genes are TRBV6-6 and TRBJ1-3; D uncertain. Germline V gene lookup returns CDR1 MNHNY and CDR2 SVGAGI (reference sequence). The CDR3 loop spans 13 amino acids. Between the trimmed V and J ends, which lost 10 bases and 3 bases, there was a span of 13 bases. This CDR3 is CATREGHGNTIYF. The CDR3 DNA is TGTGCCACCCGGGAAGGTCATGGAAACACCATATATTTT.

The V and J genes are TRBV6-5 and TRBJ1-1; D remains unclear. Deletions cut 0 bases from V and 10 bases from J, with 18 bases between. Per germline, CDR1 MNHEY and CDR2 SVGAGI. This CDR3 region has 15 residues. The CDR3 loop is CASSYSRSSGLRAFF. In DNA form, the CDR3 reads TGTGCCAGCAGTTACTCGAGGAGTAGTGGCTTGAGAGCTTTCTTT.

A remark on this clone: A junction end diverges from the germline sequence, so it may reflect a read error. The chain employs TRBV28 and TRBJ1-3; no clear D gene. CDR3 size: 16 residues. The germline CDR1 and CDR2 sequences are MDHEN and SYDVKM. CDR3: CASSLWVRSSGNTIYF. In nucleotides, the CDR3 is TGTGCCAGCAGTCTATGGGTCCGCAGCTCTGGAAACACCATATATTTT. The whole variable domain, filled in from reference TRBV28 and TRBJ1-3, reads DVKVTQSSRYLVKRTGEKVFLECVQDMDHENMFWYRQDPGLGLRLIYFSYDVKMKEKGDIPEGYSVSREKKERFSLILESASTNQTSMYLCASSLWVRSSGNTIYFGEGSWLTVV.

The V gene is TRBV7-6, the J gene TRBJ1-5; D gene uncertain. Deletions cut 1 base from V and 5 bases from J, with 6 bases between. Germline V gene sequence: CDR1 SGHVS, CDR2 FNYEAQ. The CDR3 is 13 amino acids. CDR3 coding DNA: TGTGCCAGCAGCTTAGGGGCCGATCAGCCCCAGCATTTT. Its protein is CASSLGADQPQHF.

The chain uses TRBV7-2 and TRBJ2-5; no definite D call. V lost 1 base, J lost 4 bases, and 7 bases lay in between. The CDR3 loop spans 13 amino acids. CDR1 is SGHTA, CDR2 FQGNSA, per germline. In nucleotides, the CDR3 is TGTGCCAGCAGCTTAGATATCGTAGAGACCCAGTACTTC. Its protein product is CASSLDIVETQYF.

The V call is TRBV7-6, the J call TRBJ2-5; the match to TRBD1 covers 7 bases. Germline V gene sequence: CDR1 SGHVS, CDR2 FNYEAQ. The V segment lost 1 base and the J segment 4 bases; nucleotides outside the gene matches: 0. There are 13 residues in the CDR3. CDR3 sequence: CASSLGQGETQYF. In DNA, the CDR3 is TGTGCCAGCAGCTTAGGACAGGGAGAGACCCAGTACTTC. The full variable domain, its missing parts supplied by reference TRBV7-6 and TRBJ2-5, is GAGVSQSPRYKVTKRGQDVALRCDPISGHVSLYWYRQALGQGPEFLTYFNYEAQQDKSGLPNDRFSAERPEGSISTLTIQRTEQRDSAMYRCASSLGQGETQYFGPGTRLLVL.

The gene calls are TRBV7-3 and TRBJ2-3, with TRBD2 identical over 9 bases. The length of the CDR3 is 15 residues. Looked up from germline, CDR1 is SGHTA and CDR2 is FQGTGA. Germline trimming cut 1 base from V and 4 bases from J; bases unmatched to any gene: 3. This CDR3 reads CASSLNAGGPDTQYF. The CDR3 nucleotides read TGTGCCAGCAGCTTAAATGCGGGAGGGCCAGATACGCAGTATTTT. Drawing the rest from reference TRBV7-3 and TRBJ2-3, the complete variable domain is GAGVSQTPSNKVTEKGKYVELRCDPISGHTALYWYRQSLGQGPEFLIYFQGTGAADDSGLPNDRFFAVRPEGSVSTLKIQRTERGDSAVYLCASSLNAGGPDTQYFGPGTRLTVL.

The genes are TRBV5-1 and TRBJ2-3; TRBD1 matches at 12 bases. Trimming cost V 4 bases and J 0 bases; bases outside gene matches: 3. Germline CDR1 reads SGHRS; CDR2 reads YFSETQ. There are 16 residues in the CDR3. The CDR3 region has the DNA TGCGCCAGCAGCCGGGGACAGGGGGCAAGCACAGATACGCAGTATTTT. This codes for CASSRGQGASTDTQYF.

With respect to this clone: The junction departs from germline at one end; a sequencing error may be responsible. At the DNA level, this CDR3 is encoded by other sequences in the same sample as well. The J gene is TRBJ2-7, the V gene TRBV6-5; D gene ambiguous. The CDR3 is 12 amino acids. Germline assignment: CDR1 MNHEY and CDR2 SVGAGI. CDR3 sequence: CASTATSSEQYF. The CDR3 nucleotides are TGTGCTAGCACCGCAACATCCAGCGAGCAGTACTTC.

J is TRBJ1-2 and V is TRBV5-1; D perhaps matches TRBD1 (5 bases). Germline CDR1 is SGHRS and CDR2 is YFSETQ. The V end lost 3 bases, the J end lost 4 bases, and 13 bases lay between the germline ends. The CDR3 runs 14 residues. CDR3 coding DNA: TGCGCCAGCAGCTGGGGGGGAGAGACCTATGGCTACACCTTC. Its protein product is CASSWGGETYGYTF.

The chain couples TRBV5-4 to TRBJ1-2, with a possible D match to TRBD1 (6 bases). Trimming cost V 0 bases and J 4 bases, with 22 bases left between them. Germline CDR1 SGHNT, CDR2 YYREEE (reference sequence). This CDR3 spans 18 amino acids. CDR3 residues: CASSLDWTDRRPGYGYTF. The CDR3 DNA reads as TGTGCCAGCAGCTTGGATTGGACCGACAGGCGTCCTGGCTATGGCTACACCTTC.

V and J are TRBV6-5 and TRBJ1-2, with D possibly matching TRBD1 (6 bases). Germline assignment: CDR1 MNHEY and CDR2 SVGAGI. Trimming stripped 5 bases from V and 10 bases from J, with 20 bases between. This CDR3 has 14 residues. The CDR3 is CASSDLTGHGDYTF. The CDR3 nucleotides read TGTGCCAGCAGTGACCTGACAGGCCACGGGGACTACACCTTC.

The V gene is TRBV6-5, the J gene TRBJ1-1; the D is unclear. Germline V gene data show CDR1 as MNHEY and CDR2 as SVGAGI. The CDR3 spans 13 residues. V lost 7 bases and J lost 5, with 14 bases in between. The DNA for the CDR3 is TGTGCCAGCATCCCGGACTATGGGACTGAAGCTTTCTTT. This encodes CASIPDYGTEAFF.

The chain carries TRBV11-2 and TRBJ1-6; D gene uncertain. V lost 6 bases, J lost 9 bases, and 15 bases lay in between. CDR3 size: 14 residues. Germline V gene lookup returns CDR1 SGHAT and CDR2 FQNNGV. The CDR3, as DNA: TGTGCCAGCAGTCTGACACCCGGTGGTTCACCCCTCCACTTT. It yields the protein CASSLTPGGSPLHF.

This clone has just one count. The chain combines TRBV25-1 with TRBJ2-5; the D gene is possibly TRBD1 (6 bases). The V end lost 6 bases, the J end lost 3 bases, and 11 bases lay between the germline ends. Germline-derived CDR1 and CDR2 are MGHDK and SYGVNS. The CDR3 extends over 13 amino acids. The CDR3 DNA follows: TGTGCCAGCAGCAGGACAGTTGAAGAGACCCAGTACTTC. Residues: CASSRTVEETQYF.

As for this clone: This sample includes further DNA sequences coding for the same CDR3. The chain's CDR3 is CASSPDRGTDTQYF. The CDR3 nucleotides read TGTGCCAGCTCACCAGACAGGGGCACAGATACGCAGTATTTT. The chain combines TRBV18 with TRBJ2-3; 7 bases are shared with TRBD1. J lost 1 base, V lost 2 bases, and 0 bases had no gene match. This CDR3 is built from 14 residues. Germline V gene data show CDR1 as KGHSH and CDR2 as LQKENI.

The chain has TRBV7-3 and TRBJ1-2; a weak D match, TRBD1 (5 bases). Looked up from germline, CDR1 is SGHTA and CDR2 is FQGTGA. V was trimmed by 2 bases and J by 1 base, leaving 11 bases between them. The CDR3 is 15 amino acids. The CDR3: CASSLLGDGNYGYTF. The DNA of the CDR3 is TGTGCCAGCAGCTTACTTGGGGACGGTAACTATGGCTACACCTTC.

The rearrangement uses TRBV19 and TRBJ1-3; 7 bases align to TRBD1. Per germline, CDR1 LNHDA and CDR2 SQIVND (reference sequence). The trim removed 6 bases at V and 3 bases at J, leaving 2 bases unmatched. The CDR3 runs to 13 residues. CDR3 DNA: TGTGCCAGTAGCAGGGGGTTTGGAAACACCATATATTTT. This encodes CASSRGFGNTIYF.

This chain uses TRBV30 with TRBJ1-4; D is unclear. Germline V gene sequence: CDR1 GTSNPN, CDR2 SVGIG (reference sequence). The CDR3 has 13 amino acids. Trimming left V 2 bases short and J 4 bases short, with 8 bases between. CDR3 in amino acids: CAWSPTFNEKLFF. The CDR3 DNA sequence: TGTGCCTGGAGTCCTACTTTTAATGAAAAACTGTTTTTT. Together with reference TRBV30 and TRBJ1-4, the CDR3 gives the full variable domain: SQTIHQWPATLVQPVGSPLSLECTVEGTSNPNLYWYRQAAGRGLQLLFYSVGIGQISSEVPQNLSASRPQDRQFILSSKKLLLSDSGFYLCAWSPTFNEKLFFGSGTQLSVL.